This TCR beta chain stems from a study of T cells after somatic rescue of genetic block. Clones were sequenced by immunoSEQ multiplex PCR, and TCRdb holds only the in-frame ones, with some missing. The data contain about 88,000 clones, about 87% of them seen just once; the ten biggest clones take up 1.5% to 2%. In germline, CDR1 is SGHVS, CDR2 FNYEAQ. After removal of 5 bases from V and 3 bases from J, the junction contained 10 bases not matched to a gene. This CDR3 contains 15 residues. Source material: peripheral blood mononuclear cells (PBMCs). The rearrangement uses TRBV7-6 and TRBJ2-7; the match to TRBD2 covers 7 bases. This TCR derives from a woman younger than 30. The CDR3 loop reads CASSRGAGDDYEQYF. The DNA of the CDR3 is TGTGCCAGCAGCAGGGGTGCGGGAGATGACTACGAGCAGTACTTC.